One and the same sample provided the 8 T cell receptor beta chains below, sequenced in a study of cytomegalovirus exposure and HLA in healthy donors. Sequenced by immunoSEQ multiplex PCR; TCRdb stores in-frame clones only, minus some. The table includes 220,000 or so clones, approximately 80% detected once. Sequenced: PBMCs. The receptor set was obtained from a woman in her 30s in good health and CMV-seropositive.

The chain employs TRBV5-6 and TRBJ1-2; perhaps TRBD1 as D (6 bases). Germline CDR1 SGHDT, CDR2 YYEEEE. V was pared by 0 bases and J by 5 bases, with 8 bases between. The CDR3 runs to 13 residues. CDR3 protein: CASSLARGYGYTF. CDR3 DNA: TGTGCCAGCAGCTTGGCCAGGGGATATGGCTACACCTTC.

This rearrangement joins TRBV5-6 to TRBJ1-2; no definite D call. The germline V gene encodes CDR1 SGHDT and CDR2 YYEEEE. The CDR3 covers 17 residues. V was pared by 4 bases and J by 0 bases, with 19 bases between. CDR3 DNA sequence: TGTGCCAGCAGCCTGCGAGGCCGCCTACTTACTAACTATGGCTACACCTTC. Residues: CASSLRGRLLTNYGYTF.

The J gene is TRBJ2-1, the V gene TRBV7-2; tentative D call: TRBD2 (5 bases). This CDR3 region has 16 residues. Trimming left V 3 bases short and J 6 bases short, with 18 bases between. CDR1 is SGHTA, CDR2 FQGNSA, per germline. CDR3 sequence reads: CASSFALLLASNEQFF. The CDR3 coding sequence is TGTGCCAGCAGCTTTGCTCTCCTCCTAGCTTCCAATGAGCAGTTCTTC.

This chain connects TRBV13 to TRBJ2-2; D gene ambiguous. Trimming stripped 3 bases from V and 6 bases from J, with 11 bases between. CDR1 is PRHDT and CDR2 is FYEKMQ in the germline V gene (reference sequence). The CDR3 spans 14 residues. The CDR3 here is CASSFLVGSGELFF. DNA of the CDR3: TGTGCCAGCAGCTTCCTAGTCGGGTCCGGGGAGCTGTTTTTT.

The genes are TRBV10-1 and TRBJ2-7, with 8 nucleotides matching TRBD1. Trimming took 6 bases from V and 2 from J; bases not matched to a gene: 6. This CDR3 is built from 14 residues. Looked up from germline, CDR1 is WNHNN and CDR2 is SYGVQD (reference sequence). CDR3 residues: CASSSGQVPYEQYF. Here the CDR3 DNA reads TGCGCCAGCAGCTCGGGACAGGTCCCCTACGAGCAGTACTTC.

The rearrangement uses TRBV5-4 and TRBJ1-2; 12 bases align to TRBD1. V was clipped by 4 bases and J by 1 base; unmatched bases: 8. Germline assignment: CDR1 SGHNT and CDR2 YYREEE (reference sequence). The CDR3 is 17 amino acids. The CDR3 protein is CASSPRDRGPYNYGYTF. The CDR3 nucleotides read TGTGCCAGCAGCCCCCGGGACAGGGGGCCTTATAACTATGGCTACACCTTC.

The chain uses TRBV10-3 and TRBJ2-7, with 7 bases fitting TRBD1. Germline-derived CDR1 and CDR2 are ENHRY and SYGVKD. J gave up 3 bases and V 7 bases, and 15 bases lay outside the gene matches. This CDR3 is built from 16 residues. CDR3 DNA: TGTGCCATCATGAAATTGGGACAGACAAGGGGCTACGAGCAGTACTTC. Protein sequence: CAIMKLGQTRGYEQYF.

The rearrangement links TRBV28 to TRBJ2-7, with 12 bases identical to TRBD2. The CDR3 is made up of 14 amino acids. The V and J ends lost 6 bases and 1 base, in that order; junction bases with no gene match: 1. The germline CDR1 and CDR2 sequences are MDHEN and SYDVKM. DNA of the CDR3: TGTGCCAGCAGGGGGACTAGCGGGTCCTACGAGCAGTACTTC. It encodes CASRGTSGSYEQYF.